This TCR beta chain was profiled in a study of T cells after yellow fever vaccination. On the study more broadly: Those fractions that held only low numbers of cells were prepared using the SMART-Seq v4 Ultra Low Input RNA kit. Notes on the study in general: Although most clonotypes did not, a small share appeared in both CD4 and CD8 compartments. FACS-sorted repertoires could harbor abundant contaminating bulk-population clonotypes.

A note on this clonotype: The antigen is undetermined.

The study made its TCR cDNA through 5'RACE template switching. That step introduced a universal primer site along with UMIs. MiXCR, applied by TCRdb to the 5' RACE reads, yields one record per CDR3 protein. In the table there are about 75,000 distinct CDR3 sequences, around 7.9% of which are singletons. The CDR3 runs 17 residues. Sequencing was performed on CD8+ T cells sorted from PBMCs, taken approximately 11 days after the first yellow fever vaccination. This clonotype was obtained from a man in his late teens or twenties who received the YFV17D yellow fever vaccine. The chain couples TRBV21-1 to TRBJ1-2. TRBV21-1 is listed as a pseudogene. The CDR3 region is CASSKDGRELFNYGYTF. DNA of the CDR3: TGTGCCAGCAGCAAAGATGGACGAGAATTGTTTAACTATGGCTACACCTTC.